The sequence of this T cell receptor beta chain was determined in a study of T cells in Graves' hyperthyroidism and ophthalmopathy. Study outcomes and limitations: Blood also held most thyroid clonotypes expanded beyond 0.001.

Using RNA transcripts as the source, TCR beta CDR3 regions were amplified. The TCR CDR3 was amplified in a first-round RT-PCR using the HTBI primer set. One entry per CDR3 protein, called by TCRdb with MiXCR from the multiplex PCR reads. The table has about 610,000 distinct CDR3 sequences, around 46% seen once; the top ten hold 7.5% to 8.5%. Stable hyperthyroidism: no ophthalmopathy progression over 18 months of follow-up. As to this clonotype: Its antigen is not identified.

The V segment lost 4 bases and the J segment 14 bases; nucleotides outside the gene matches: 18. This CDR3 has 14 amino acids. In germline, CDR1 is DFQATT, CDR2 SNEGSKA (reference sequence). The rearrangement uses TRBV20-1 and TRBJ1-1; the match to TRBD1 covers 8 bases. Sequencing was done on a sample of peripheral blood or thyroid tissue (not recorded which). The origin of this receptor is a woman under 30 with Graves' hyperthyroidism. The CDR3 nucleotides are TGCAGTGCTAAGGACAGGGAACGTTACAATGAGCAGTTCTTT. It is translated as CSAKDRERYNEQFF.